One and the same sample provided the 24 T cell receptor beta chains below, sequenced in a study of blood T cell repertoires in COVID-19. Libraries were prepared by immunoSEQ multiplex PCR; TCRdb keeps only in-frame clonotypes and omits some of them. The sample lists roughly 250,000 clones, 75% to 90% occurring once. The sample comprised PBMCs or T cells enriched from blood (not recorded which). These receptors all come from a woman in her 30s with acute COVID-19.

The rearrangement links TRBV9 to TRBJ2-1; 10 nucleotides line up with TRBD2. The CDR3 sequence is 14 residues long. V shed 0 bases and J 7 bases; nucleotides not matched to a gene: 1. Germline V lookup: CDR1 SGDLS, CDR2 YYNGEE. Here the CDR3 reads CASSVGTSGNEQFF. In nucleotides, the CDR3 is TGTGCCAGCAGCGTAGGGACTAGCGGAAATGAGCAGTTCTTC.

Written as DNA, the CDR3 is TGTGCCAGCAGCTTGGTCGGACAGGGTGGCGGAAACACCATATATTTT. Translation gives CASSLVGQGGGNTIYF. This chain links TRBV5-5 with TRBJ1-3; TRBD1 aligns across 8 bases. The J segment lost 4 bases and the V segment lost 0 bases, leaving 6 bases of the junction unmatched. CDR3 length: 16 amino acids. Per the germline V gene, CDR1 is SGHKS and CDR2 is YYEKEE (reference sequence). Based on the CDR3 plus reference TRBV5-5 and TRBJ1-3, the full variable domain is DAGVTQSPTHLIKTRGQQVTLRCSPISGHKSVSWYQQVLGQGPQFIFQYYEKEERGRGNFPDRFSARQFPNYSSELNVNALLLGDSALYLCASSLVGQGGGNTIYFGEGSWLTVV.

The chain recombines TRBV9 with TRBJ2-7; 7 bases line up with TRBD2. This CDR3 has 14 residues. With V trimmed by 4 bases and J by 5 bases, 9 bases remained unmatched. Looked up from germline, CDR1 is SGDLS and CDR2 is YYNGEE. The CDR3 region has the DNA TGTGCCAGCAGCCTAGGGACTACCCCCGACGAGCAGTACTTC. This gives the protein CASSLGTTPDEQYF. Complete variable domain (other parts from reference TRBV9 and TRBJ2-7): DSGVTQTPKHLITATGQRVTLRCSPRSGDLSVYWYQQSLDQGLQFLIQYYNGEERAKGNILERFSAQQFPDLHSELNLSSLELGDSALYFCASSLGTTPDEQYFGPGTRLTVT.

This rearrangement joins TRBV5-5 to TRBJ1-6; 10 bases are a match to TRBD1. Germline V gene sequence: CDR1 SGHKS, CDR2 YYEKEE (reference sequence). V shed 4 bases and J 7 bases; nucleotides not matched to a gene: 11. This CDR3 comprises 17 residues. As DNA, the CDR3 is TGTGCCAGCAGCGCAGGGACAGGGGACCGGTTCAATTCACCCCTCCACTTT. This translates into CASSAGTGDRFNSPLHF. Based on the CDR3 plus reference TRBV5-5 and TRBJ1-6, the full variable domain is DAGVTQSPTHLIKTRGQQVTLRCSPISGHKSVSWYQQVLGQGPQFIFQYYEKEERGRGNFPDRFSARQFPNYSSELNVNALLLGDSALYLCASSAGTGDRFNSPLHFGNGTRLTVT.

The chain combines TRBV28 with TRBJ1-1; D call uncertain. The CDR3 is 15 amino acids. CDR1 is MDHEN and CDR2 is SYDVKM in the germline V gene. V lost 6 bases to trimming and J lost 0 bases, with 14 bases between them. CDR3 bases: TGTGCCAGCAGCGCCGCGGGGTATGTGAACACTGAAGCTTTCTTT. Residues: CASSAAGYVNTEAFF.

This CDR3 is CASSLSPAGVEETQYF. In DNA form, the CDR3 reads TGTGCCAGCAGCTTATCTCCAGCGGGAGTCGAAGAGACCCAGTACTTC. V gene TRBV7-3 combines with J gene TRBJ2-5, with 8 bases lining up with TRBD2. The trim removed 2 bases at V and 3 bases at J, leaving 8 bases unmatched. In germline, CDR1 is SGHTA, CDR2 FQGTGA. This CDR3 has 16 amino acids.

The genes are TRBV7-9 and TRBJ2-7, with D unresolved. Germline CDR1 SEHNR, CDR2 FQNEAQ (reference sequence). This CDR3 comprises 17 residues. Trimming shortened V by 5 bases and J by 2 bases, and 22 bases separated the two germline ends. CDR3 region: CASSPDPSGRPTYEQYF. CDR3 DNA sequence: TGTGCCAGCAGCCCAGATCCCAGTGGCAGGCCAACCTACGAGCAGTACTTC.

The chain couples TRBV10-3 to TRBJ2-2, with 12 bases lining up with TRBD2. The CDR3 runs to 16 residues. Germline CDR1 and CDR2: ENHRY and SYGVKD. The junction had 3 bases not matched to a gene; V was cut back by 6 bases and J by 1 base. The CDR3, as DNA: TGTGCCATCAGGGAGACTAGCGGGGGGAACACCGGGGAGCTGTTTTTT. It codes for CAIRETSGGNTGELFF.

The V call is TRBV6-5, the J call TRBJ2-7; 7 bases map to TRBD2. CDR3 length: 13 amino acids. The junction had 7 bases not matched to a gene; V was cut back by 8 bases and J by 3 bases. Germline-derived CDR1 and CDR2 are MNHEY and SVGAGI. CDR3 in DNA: TGTGCCAGCTCCCGGGGGGACGGCTACGAGCAGTACTTC. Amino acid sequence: CASSRGDGYEQYF.

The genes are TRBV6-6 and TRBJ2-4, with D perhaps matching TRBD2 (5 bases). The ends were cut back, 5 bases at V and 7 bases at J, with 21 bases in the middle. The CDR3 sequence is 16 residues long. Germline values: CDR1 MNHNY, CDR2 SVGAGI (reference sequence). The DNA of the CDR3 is TGTGCCAGCAGTCCACGCCCACCGGGAACCGGGAACATTCAGTACTTC. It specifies CASSPRPPGTGNIQYF.

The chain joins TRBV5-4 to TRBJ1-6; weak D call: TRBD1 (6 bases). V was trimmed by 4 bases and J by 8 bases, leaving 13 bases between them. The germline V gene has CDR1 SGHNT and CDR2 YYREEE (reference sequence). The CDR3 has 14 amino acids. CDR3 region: CASSKQGRDSPLHF. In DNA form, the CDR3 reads TGTGCCAGCAGCAAACAGGGTCGGGATTCACCCCTCCACTTT. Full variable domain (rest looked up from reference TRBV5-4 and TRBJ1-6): ETGVTQSPTHLIKTRGQQVTLRCSSQSGHNTVSWYQQALGQGPQFIFQYYREEENGRGNFPPRFSGLQFPNYSSELNVNALELDDSALYLCASSKQGRDSPLHFGNGTRLTVT.

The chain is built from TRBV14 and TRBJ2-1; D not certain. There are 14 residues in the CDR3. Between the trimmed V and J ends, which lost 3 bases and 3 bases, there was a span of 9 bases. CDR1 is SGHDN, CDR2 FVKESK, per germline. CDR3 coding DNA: TGTGCCAGCAGCCAGATAAGCGTCTACAATGAGCAGTTCTTC. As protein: CASSQISVYNEQFF.

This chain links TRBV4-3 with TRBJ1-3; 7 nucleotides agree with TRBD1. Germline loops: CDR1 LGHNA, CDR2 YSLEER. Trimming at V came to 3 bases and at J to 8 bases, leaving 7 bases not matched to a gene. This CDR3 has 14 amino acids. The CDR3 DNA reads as TGCGCCAGCAGCCAGATACAGGGGACTGACACCATATATTTT. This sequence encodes CASSQIQGTDTIYF.

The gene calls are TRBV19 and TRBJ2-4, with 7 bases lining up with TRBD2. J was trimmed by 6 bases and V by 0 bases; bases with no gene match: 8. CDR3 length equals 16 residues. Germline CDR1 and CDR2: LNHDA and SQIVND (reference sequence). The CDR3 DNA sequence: TGTGCCAGTAGTATAGACGGCCGCAGGGAGGGAAACATTCAGTACTTC. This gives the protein CASSIDGRREGNIQYF.

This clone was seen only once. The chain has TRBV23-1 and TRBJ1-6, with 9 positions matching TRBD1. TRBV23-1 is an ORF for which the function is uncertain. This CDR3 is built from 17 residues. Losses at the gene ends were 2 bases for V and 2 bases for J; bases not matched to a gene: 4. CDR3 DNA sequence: TGCGCCAGCAGTCAACCGGACAGGGGCCCCTATAATTCACCCCTCCACTTT. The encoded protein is CASSQPDRGPYNSPLHF.

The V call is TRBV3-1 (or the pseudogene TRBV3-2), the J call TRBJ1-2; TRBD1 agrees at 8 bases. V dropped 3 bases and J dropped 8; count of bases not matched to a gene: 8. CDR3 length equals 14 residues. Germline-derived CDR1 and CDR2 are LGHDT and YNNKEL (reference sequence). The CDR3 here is CASSQGQGANGYTF. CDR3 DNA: TGTGCCAGCAGCCAGGGGCAGGGGGCCAACGGCTACACCTTC.

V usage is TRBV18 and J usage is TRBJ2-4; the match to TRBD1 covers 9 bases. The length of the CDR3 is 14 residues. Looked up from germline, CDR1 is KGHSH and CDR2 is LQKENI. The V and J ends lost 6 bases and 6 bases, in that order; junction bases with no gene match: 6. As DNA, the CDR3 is TGTGCCAGCTCGAGGGAACAGGGGGCAAACATTCAGTACTTC. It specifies CASSREQGANIQYF.

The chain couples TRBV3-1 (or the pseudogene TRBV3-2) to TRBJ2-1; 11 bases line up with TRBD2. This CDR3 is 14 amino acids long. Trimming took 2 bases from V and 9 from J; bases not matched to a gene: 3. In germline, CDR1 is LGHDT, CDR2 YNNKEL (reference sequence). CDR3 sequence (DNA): TGTGCCAGCAGCCAACTAGCGGGGGGAGTTGAGCAGTTCTTC. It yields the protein CASSQLAGGVEQFF.

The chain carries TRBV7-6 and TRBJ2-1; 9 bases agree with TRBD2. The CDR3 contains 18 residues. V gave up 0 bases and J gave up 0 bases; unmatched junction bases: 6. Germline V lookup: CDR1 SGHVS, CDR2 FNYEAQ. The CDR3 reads CASSLATSGYSSYNEQFF. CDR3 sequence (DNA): TGTGCCAGCAGCTTAGCGACTAGCGGATATAGCTCCTACAATGAGCAGTTCTTC.

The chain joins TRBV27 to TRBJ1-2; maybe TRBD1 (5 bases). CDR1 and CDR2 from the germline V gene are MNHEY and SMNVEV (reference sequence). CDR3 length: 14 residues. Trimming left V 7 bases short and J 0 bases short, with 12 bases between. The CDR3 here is CASTGGGANYGYTF. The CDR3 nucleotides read TGTGCCAGCACCGGCGGGGGAGCTAACTATGGCTACACCTTC.

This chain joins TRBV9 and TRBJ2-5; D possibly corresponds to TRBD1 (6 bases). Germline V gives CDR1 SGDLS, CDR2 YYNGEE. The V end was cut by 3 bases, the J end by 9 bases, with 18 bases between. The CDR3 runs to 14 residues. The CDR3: CASSAGTSVLAQYF. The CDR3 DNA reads TGTGCCAGCAGCGCCGGGACAAGTGTTTTGGCCCAGTACTTC.

CDR3 protein: CASSPGGVGEQYF. In nucleotides, the CDR3 is TGTGCCAGCTCACCCGGCGGAGTTGGCGAGCAGTACTTC. This chain links TRBV18 with TRBJ2-7; D uncertain. The CDR3 sequence is 13 residues long. The germline V gene encodes CDR1 KGHSH and CDR2 LQKENI. V was cut by 3 bases and J by 6 bases, with 12 bases left in between. The full variable domain, with the rest looked up from reference TRBV18 and TRBJ2-7, is NAGVMQNPRHLVRRRGQEARLRCSPMKGHSHVYWYRQLPEEGLKFMVYLQKENIIDESGMPKERFSAEFPKEGPSILRIQQVVRGDSAAYFCASSPGGVGEQYFGPGTRLTVT.

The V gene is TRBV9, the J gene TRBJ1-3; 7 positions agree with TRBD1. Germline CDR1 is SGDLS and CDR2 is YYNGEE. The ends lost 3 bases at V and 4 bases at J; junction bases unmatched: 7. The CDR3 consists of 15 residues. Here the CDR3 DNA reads TGTGCCAGCAGCGCACAGGGGACCCACGGAAACACCATATATTTT. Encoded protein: CASSAQGTHGNTIYF.

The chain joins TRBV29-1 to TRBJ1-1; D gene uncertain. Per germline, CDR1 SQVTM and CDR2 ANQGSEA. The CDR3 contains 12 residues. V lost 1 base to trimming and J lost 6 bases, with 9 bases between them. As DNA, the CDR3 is TGCAGCGTTGAAGGATATATAGCTGAAGCTTTCTTT. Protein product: CSVEGYIAEAFF.